These 7 T cell receptor beta chains originate from one sample sequenced in a study of CD8 T cells in ankylosing spondylitis. Their antigens are not known. Study-wide results and caveats: The study identified a TCR beta motif of roughly eight highly homologous variants that appeared characteristic of ankylosing spondylitis blood.

One entry per CDR3 protein, called by TCRdb with MiXCR from the 5' RACE reads. This table holds about 400,000 distinct CDR3 sequences, approximately 20% found once. The sequencing input was blood, either unsorted or a sorted T cell fraction (not recorded which). The source is a male donor with ankylosing spondylitis.

V gene TRBV5-1 combines with J gene TRBJ2-7, with D uncertain. CDR1 is SGHRS and CDR2 is YFSETQ in the germline V gene. The length of the CDR3 is 14 residues. V dropped 0 bases and J dropped 4 bases, with 11 bases sitting between them. CDR3 residues: CASSLAPTSYEQYF. The CDR3 DNA reads as TGCGCCAGCAGCTTGGCGCCCACGTCGTACGAGCAGTACTTC.

The genes are TRBV7-2 and TRBJ2-5; the D is unclear. Germline-derived CDR1 and CDR2 are SGHTA and FQGNSA. Trimming stripped 2 bases from V and 0 bases from J, with 10 bases between. The length of the CDR3 is 15 residues. The CDR3 DNA follows: TGTGCCAGCAGCTTATATAGTGTTTACCAAGAGACCCAGTACTTC. As protein: CASSLYSVYQETQYF.

The chain carries TRBV3-1 and TRBJ2-7; D call uncertain. V lost 4 bases and J lost 6, with 10 bases in between. Germline lookup yields CDR1 LGHDT and CDR2 YNNKEL (reference sequence). This CDR3 contains 12 residues. This CDR3 is CASSPSPAEQYF. CDR3 coding DNA: TGTGCCAGCAGCCCGTCCCCCGCCGAGCAGTACTTC.

This chain joins TRBV5-1 and TRBJ2-5; D tentatively reads TRBD1 or TRBD2 (6 bases each). Germline-derived CDR1 and CDR2 are SGHRS and YFSETQ. The CDR3 extends over 14 amino acids. V lost 3 bases and J 5 bases, leaving 14 bases between the germline ends. Here the CDR3 reads CASSSPEGDETQYF. The CDR3 DNA is TGCGCCAGCAGCTCACCGGAGGGGGATGAGACCCAGTACTTC.

This chain joins TRBV3-1 and TRBJ2-3, with 12 bases fitting TRBD2. Germline trimming cut 3 bases from V and 8 bases from J; bases unmatched to any gene: 6. The CDR3 totals 15 residues. The germline V gene has CDR1 LGHDT and CDR2 YNNKEL (reference sequence). The CDR3 sequence: CASSQTSGRAGTQYF. CDR3 sequence (DNA): TGTGCCAGCAGCCAGACTAGCGGGAGAGCGGGTACGCAGTATTTT.

This clonotype was picked up a small number of times. J is TRBJ2-2 and V is TRBV29-1; 9 bases are shared with TRBD2. This CDR3 comprises 18 residues. CDR1 is SQVTM, CDR2 ANQGSEA, per germline. The trim removed 7 bases at V and 0 bases at J, leaving 15 bases unmatched. The CDR3 coding sequence is TGCAGCGCAGTGGGGGGGCGAGCGGGAGGAACGAACACCGGGGAGCTGTTTTTT. It yields the protein CSAVGGRAGGTNTGELFF.

V and J are TRBV6-1 and TRBJ1-4, with D perhaps matching TRBD1 (5 bases). The V gene lost 6 bases and the J gene lost 8 bases, with 16 bases spanning the gap. Germline CDR1 and CDR2: MNHNS and SASEGT. The length of the CDR3 is 14 residues. The CDR3, as DNA: TGTGCCAGCAGAAGAACGGGGGGAGCCGAAAAACTGTTTTTT. It encodes CASRRTGGAEKLFF.